What follows are 30 T cell receptor beta chains derived from one specimen sequenced in a study of T cell clonality in common variable immunodeficiency. Measured with immunoSEQ multiplex PCR; TCRdb has only the in-frame clones, and not every one. This table holds more than 65,000 clones with no singletons; the top ten claim approximately 0.81%. The sequencing input was peripheral blood mononuclear cells. Receptor source: a person aged 18 to 70 in good health.

This clone showed up many times. The CDR3 end falls 3 residues outside the read, so it is completed with the germline J gene. This chain links TRBV7-2 with TRBJ2-5, with TRBD1 matching over 7 bases. The length of the CDR3 is 15 residues. Per the germline V gene, CDR1 is SGHTA and CDR2 is FQGNSA. V shed 1 base and J 0 bases; nucleotides not matched to a gene: 2. The DNA read from the CDR3 is TGTGCCAGCAGCTTAGTAGGGGGCCACCAAGAGACC. It encodes CASSLVGGHQET. The complete CDR3 protein is CASSLVGGHQETQYF.

This clone was detected many times. The read ends 3 residues early relative to the CDR3; the germline J gene fills the gap. V and J are TRBV29-1 and TRBJ1-1; D call uncertain. Trimming cost V 5 bases and J 1 base, with 11 bases left between them. Germline V gene data show CDR1 as SQVTM and CDR2 as ANQGSEA. CDR3 length: 13 residues. The part of the CDR3 DNA that was read is TGCAGCGTTCTTCAGAGTCGGAACACTGAA. Translation: CSVLQSRNTE. The entire CDR3 reads CSVLQSRNTEAFF.

This clone showed up many times. The read falls 3 residues short of the CDR3 end, and the missing part is taken from the germline J gene. This rearrangement joins TRBV28 to TRBJ1-2; D might be TRBD1 (6 bases). Deletions cut 2 bases from V and 5 bases from J, with 9 bases between. The CDR3 is made up of 13 amino acids. Germline CDR1 is MDHEN and CDR2 is SYDVKM. CDR3 DNA (partial): TGTGCCAGCAGTTTAACAGGGCAATATGGC. Protein sequence: CASSLTGQYG. The CDR3, in full, reads CASSLTGQYGYTF.

This clone was counted ten times or more. The sample holds other DNA sequences that translate to the same CDR3. CDR3 sequence reads: CSARHRGFYGYTF. Incomplete CDR3 DNA: TGCAGTGCTAGACACAGGGGATTCTATGGC. The chain employs TRBV20-1 and TRBJ1-2, with 7 positions matching TRBD1. The read terminates 3 residues ahead of where the CDR3 ends, so the germline J gene completes it. Germline loops: CDR1 DFQATT, CDR2 SNEGSKA (reference sequence). This CDR3 has 13 residues. After removal of 2 bases from V and 4 bases from J, the junction contained 4 bases not matched to a gene.

This clone has a count of ten or more. The observed sequence ends 3 residues before the CDR3 terminus, with the missing tail filled in from the germline J gene. The chain links TRBV20-1 to TRBJ2-1; tentatively, D is TRBD1 (6 bases). The V gene lost 4 bases and the J gene lost 6 bases, with 16 bases spanning the gap. CDR1 is DFQATT and CDR2 is SNEGSKA in the germline V gene (reference sequence). This CDR3 comprises 14 residues. The CDR3 reads CSAIVGAFGNEQFF. The sequenced CDR3 bases are TGCAGTGCTATCGTGGGGGCCTTCGGCAATGAG.

The covered CDR3 bases are TGTGCCAGCAGCTTAACTAATTCCCGGGGCAATGAG. It codes for CASSLTNSRGNE. The CDR3, in full, reads CASSLTNSRGNEQFF. The chain couples TRBV7-3 to TRBJ2-1; a possible D gene is TRBD2 (5 bases). The read finishes 3 residues shy of the CDR3 end, and the germline J gene is used to complete it. CDR1 and CDR2 (germline): SGHTA, FQGTGA. This CDR3 region has 15 residues. V lost 0 bases and J lost 6, with 12 bases in between.

This clone was seen ten or more times. The read finishes 3 residues shy of the CDR3 end, and the germline J gene is used to complete it. This chain connects TRBV11-2 to TRBJ2-5; D is uncertain. V was clipped by 1 base and J by 2 bases, with 11 bases between them. Germline V gene sequence: CDR1 SGHAT, CDR2 FQNNGV. The CDR3 loop spans 15 amino acids. Incomplete CDR3 DNA: TGTGCCAGCAGCTTAGGCCCCACAAGGCAAGAGACC. Its protein product is CASSLGPTRQET. From start to end, the CDR3 is CASSLGPTRQETQYF. The entire variable domain, with the rest obtained from reference TRBV11-2 and TRBJ2-5, is as follows: EAGVAQSPRYKIIEKRQSVAFWCNPISGHATLYWYQQILGQGPKLLIQFQNNGVVDDSQLPKDRFSAERLKGVDSTLKIQPAKLEDSAVYLCASSLGPTRQETQYFGPGTRLLVL.

This clone appeared many times. A read error may account for a junction end that differs from germline. The DNA ends 3 residues before the CDR3 does, and the rest of the CDR3 is filled in from the germline J gene. The J gene is TRBJ1-5, the V gene TRBV7-7, with D uncertain. CDR1 is SSHAT and CDR2 is FNYEAQ in the germline V gene (reference sequence). The CDR3 has 14 amino acids. Incomplete CDR3 DNA: TGTGCTAGCAGCTTTAAGGTGCCCCCCCAGCCC. Translated, it gives CASSFKVPPQP. The full CDR3 protein reads CASSFKVPPQPQHF.

Comment on this clone: The read terminates 3 residues before the CDR3 end, so the remaining end is supplied by the germline J gene. The chain uses TRBV30 and TRBJ2-7; 8 bases align to TRBD2. J gave up 1 base and V 3 bases, and 5 bases lay outside the gene matches. CDR1 and CDR2 (germline): GTSNPN, SVGIG (reference sequence). The CDR3 covers 14 residues. The sequenced part of the CDR3 DNA is TGTGCCTGGAGCCAACTAGCGGATTCCTACGAG. Protein: CAWSQLADSYE. The full CDR3 reads CAWSQLADSYEQYF.

This clone was observed at least ten times. Read data end 3 residues before the CDR3 end; the end is taken from the germline J gene. The V gene is TRBV6-2 or TRBV6-3, the J gene TRBJ2-2, with TRBD2 matching over 13 bases. The V gene end was trimmed by 2 bases and the J gene end by 5 bases; junction bases not matched to a gene: 5. CDR3 length: 17 amino acids. Germline lookup yields CDR1 MNHEY and CDR2 SVGEGT. The part of the CDR3 DNA that was read is TGTGCCAGCAGTTACCTCACGGGACTAGCGGGGACCGGGGAG. It specifies CASSYLTGLAGTGE. The whole CDR3 reads CASSYLTGLAGTGELFF.

In its sample, this clone was seen many times. The read terminates 3 residues ahead of where the CDR3 ends, so the germline J gene completes it. V gene TRBV7-2 combines with J gene TRBJ2-5; D call uncertain. The germline CDR1 and CDR2 sequences are SGHTA and FQGNSA. V was shortened by 3 bases and J by 2 bases, with 10 bases between the two germline ends. The CDR3 covers 14 residues. The covered CDR3 bases are TGTGCCAGCAGCTTTTCGGGTCGACAAGAGACC. This translates into CASSFSGRQET. The whole CDR3 region reads CASSFSGRQETQYF.

This clone was seen many times. The sequence runs out 3 residues before the end of the CDR3; the remainder is reconstructed from the germline J gene. This sequence joins TRBV2 and TRBJ1-1, with D possibly being TRBD1 (5 bases). V gave up 3 bases and J gave up 4 bases, with 12 bases separating them. Germline V gene lookup returns CDR1 SNHLY and CDR2 FYNNEI. This CDR3 has 14 residues. CDR3 region: CASSDQGPSTEAFF. Incomplete CDR3 DNA: TGTGCCAGCAGTGATCAGGGCCCCAGCACTGAA.

In its sample, this clone was seen many times. The read ends 3 residues before the CDR3 terminus; that terminus is restored from the germline J gene. This chain uses TRBV19 with TRBJ2-1; perhaps TRBD2 as D (6 bases). The V and J ends lost 1 base and 0 bases respectively, with 13 bases between them. CDR1 and CDR2 (germline): LNHDA, SQIVND (reference sequence). The length of the CDR3 is 17 residues. CDR3 bases read: TGTGCCAGTAGTATAGCCGGACTATCGAGCTCCTACAATGAG. It specifies CASSIAGLSSSYNE. The whole CDR3 reads CASSIAGLSSSYNEQFF.

This clone was detected many times. The read gets to within 3 residues of the CDR3 end, and the germline J gene fills in the rest. The V gene is TRBV10-3, the J gene TRBJ2-5; tentatively, D is TRBD1 (5 bases). This CDR3 region has 13 residues. The germline CDR1 and CDR2 sequences are ENHRY and SYGVKD. Deletions cut 6 bases from V and 2 bases from J, with 10 bases between. The sequenced CDR3 bases are TGTGCCATCAGCCCCAGGGTGCAAGAGACC. As protein: CAISPRVQET. The full CDR3 is CAISPRVQETQYF.

Only a few counts were recorded for this clone. Read coverage stops 3 residues before the CDR3 terminus; the germline J gene supplies the remainder. This chain uses TRBV7-2 with TRBJ1-4; maybe TRBD1 (5 bases). The germline CDR1 and CDR2 sequences are SGHTA and FQGNSA. CDR3 length equals 14 residues. Between the trimmed V and J ends, which lost 2 bases and 4 bases, there was a span of 8 bases. The CDR3 protein is CASSLRGDNEKLFF. The DNA read from the CDR3 is TGTGCCAGCAGCTTAAGAGGGGATAATGAAAAA. The whole variable domain, filled in from reference TRBV7-2 and TRBJ1-4, reads GAGVSQSPSNKVTEKGKDVELRCDPISGHTALYWYRQSLGQGLEFLIYFQGNSAPDKSGLPSDRFSAERTGGSVSTLTIQRTQQEDSAVYLCASSLRGDNEKLFFGSGTQLSVL.

The table lists this clone with many counts. Here the CDR3 reads CASTRAGGPTDTQYF. CDR3 bases read: TGTGCCAGCACCCGAGCGGGAGGGCCCACAGATACG. The V gene is TRBV7-9, the J gene TRBJ2-3, with TRBD2 identical over 10 bases. The read halts 3 residues ahead of the CDR3 end, with the missing end drawn from the germline J gene. This CDR3 comprises 15 residues. The V gene end was trimmed by 7 bases and the J gene end by 2 bases; junction bases not matched to a gene: 6. Per germline, CDR1 SEHNR and CDR2 FQNEAQ (reference sequence).

This clone has a count of ten or more. CDR3 residues: CASSLGLAGGDEQFF. The CDR3 DNA, read in part, is TGTGCCAGCAGCTTAGGTCTAGCGGGGGGGGATGAG. The chain has TRBV7-2 and TRBJ2-1; 12 nucleotides agree with TRBD2. The CDR3 goes on 3 residues after the read ends, and that part is filled in from the germline J gene. The ends lost 1 base at V and 8 bases at J; junction bases unmatched: 3. Germline V gives CDR1 SGHTA, CDR2 FQGNSA. The CDR3 totals 15 residues.

This clone occurred many times. The CDR3 end lies 3 residues beyond the end of the read and is filled in from the germline J gene. The chain links TRBV19 to TRBJ2-2, with 7 bases lining up with TRBD1. J was trimmed by 5 bases and V by 2 bases; bases with no gene match: 2. The length of the CDR3 is 14 residues. Germline lookup yields CDR1 LNHDA and CDR2 SQIVND (reference sequence). The CDR3 sequence is CASSITGATGELFF. CDR3 DNA (partial): TGTGCCAGTAGTATAACAGGGGCTACCGGGGAG.

There are a few counts of this clone. Read sequence stops 3 residues before the CDR3 end, and the germline J gene provides the missing end. The chain recombines TRBV5-1 with TRBJ2-5, with 10 bases matching TRBD1. This CDR3 has 14 residues. Germline V lookup: CDR1 SGHRS, CDR2 YFSETQ. J lost 5 bases, V lost 6 bases, and 7 bases had no gene match. The sequenced CDR3 bases are TGCGCCAGCACGGCGACAGGGGGCGGCGAGACC. The encoded protein is CASTATGGGET. In full, the CDR3 reads CASTATGGGETQYF.

This clone was observed at least ten times. The CDR3 end is not reached by the read, which stops 3 residues before it; the germline J gene fills it in. V and J are TRBV3-1 (or the pseudogene TRBV3-2) and TRBJ1-2; possibly TRBD1 for D (5 bases). Germline CDR1 LGHDT, CDR2 YNNKEL (reference sequence). This CDR3 spans 16 amino acids. Trimming removed 4 bases from V and 6 bases from J, with 21 bases in between. This chain's CDR3 is CASSPTKQVTSNGYTF. The DNA read from the CDR3 is TGTGCCAGCAGCCCAACCAAACAGGTGACGTCAAATGGC.

This clone was recorded many times. The sequence runs out 3 residues before the end of the CDR3; the remainder is reconstructed from the germline J gene. V usage is TRBV10-3 and J usage is TRBJ2-7, with TRBD1 matching over 9 bases. Per germline, CDR1 ENHRY and CDR2 SYGVKD. With V trimmed by 6 bases and J by 3 bases, 6 bases remained unmatched. The CDR3 covers 14 residues. CDR3 amino acids: CAISPDRGNYEQYF. CDR3 bases read: TGTGCCATCAGCCCGGACAGGGGAAACTACGAG.

The table lists this clone with many counts. One end of the junction does not line up with germline, which may come from a read error. The CDR3 extends 3 residues past the end of the read, so its final part is completed from the germline J gene. The chain recombines TRBV4-2 with TRBJ2-2; TRBD1 aligns across 8 bases. The CDR3 consists of 15 residues. Germline loops: CDR1 LGHNA, CDR2 YNFKEQ. The sequenced CDR3 bases are TGCGCCAGCAGCCAAGATCCCAGGGGGCTTGAAAAG. Amino acids: CASSQDPRGLEK. The CDR3 in full is CASSQDPRGLEKLFF.

This clone was detected many times. The read terminates 3 residues before the CDR3 end, so the remaining end is supplied by the germline J gene. The chain combines TRBV28 with TRBJ2-3, with 8 nucleotides matching TRBD2. The trim removed 5 bases at V and 1 base at J, leaving 5 bases unmatched. The CDR3 runs to 15 residues. Germline V gene data show CDR1 as MDHEN and CDR2 as SYDVKM. CDR3 sequence reads: CASSLSGTRTDTQYF. CDR3 DNA (partial): TGTGCCAGCAGTCTTAGCGGGACCCGCACAGATACG.

Ten or more counts support this clone. The read terminates 3 residues before the CDR3 end, so the remaining end is supplied by the germline J gene. The sample contains more than one DNA sequence encoding this CDR3. This chain links TRBV20-1 with TRBJ1-5; 7 nucleotides match TRBD1. Germline lookup yields CDR1 DFQATT and CDR2 SNEGSKA (reference sequence). This CDR3 spans 14 amino acids. The junction had 5 bases not matched to a gene; V was cut back by 6 bases and J by 0 bases. The CDR3 DNA, read in part, is TGCAGTGCAAGCCGGGACAGTAGCAATCAGCCC. It translates to CSASRDSSNQP. The full CDR3 protein is CSASRDSSNQPQHF.

In its sample, this clone was seen many times. Read coverage stops 3 residues before the CDR3 terminus; the germline J gene supplies the remainder. V gene TRBV7-9 combines with J gene TRBJ2-1; 13 nucleotides line up with TRBD2. The germline V gene has CDR1 SEHNR and CDR2 FQNEAQ (reference sequence). Losses at the gene ends were 5 bases for V and 9 bases for J; bases not matched to a gene: 7. The CDR3 consists of 15 residues. The CDR3 reads CASSLRLAGGFEQFF. Partial CDR3 DNA: TGTGCCAGCAGCCTCCGACTAGCGGGAGGTTTTGAG.

This clone was seen repeatedly, ten times or more. Partial CDR3 DNA: TGTGCCAGCAGCTTAAGCCCTGGGCGGGAGTACCACGAG. It yields the protein CASSLSPGREYHE. The full CDR3 protein is CASSLSPGREYHEQYF. V gene TRBV7-3 combines with J gene TRBJ2-7; 7 bases fit TRBD2. Coverage ceases 3 residues before the CDR3 finishes, and the germline J gene fills in the end. Trimming removed 1 base from V and 5 bases from J; junction bases left unmatched: 11. Germline V CDR1 and CDR2: SGHTA, FQGTGA. The CDR3 has 16 amino acids.

At least ten counts were recorded for this clone. The read falls 3 residues short of the CDR3 end, and the missing part is taken from the germline J gene. The chain couples TRBV24-1 to TRBJ2-7, with 7 bases that match TRBD1. This CDR3 has 15 amino acids. J was trimmed by 3 bases and V by 6 bases; bases with no gene match: 10. Germline assignment: CDR1 KGHDR and CDR2 SFDVKD. CDR3 DNA, as far as it was read: TGTGCCACCAGTTCAGGGGGACCCTCTTTCTACGAG. Residues: CATSSGGPSFYE. The full-length CDR3 reads as CATSSGGPSFYEQYF.

This clone was found many times. Read data end 3 residues before the CDR3 end; the end is taken from the germline J gene. The chain has TRBV20-1 and TRBJ2-7; D may be TRBD1 (7 bases). CDR1 DFQATT and CDR2 SNEGSKA come from the germline V gene (reference sequence). This CDR3 has 14 residues. Trimming removed 5 bases from V and 3 bases from J, with 17 bases in between. CDR3 residues: CSAVTGAGLYEQYF. The CDR3 bases that were read are TGCAGTGCTGTAACAGGGGCGGGACTCTACGAG.

There are many counts of this clone. The CDR3 end is not reached by the read, which stops 3 residues before it; the germline J gene fills it in. V gene TRBV27 combines with J gene TRBJ2-3; perhaps TRBD1 as D (6 bases). The ends were cut back, 9 bases at V and 0 bases at J, with 19 bases in the middle. The CDR3 loop spans 16 amino acids. Germline CDR1 and CDR2: MNHEY and SMNVEV (reference sequence). The sequenced CDR3 bases are TGTGCCAGTACGCAGGGGCTCACCCCTAGCACAGATACG. It codes for CASTQGLTPSTDT. The CDR3 reads in full as CASTQGLTPSTDTQYF.

The sample holds many counts of this clone. The junction departs from the called germline gene at one end, perhaps through a read error. The CDR3 end is not reached by the read, which stops 3 residues before it; the germline J gene fills it in. V usage is TRBV7-7 and J usage is TRBJ2-7; 9 nucleotides agree with TRBD1. Germline CDR1 is SSHAT and CDR2 is FNYEAQ (reference sequence). The CDR3 consists of 14 residues. CDR3: CASSPGQGPYEQYF. Partial CDR3 DNA: TGTGCTAGCAGCCCGGGACAGGGCCCCTACGAG.